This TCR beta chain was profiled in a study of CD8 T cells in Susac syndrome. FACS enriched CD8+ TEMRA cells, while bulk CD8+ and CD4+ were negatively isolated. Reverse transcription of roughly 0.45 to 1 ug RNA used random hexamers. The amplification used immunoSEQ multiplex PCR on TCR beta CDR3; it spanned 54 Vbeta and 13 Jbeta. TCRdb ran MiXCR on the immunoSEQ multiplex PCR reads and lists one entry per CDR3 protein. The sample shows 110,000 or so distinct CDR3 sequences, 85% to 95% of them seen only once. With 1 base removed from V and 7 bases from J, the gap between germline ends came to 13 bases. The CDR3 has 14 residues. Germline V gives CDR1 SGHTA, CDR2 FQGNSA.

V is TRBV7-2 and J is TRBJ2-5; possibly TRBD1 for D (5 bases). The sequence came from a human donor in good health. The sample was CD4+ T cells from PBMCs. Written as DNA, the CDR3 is TGTGCCAGCAGCTTAGGTCGGACCCAGGGGACCCAGTACTTC. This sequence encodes CASSLGRTQGTQYF.